The 13 T cell receptor beta chains in this list originate from one sample, sequenced in a study of cytomegalovirus exposure and HLA in healthy donors. 60 Vbeta and 13 Jbeta primers were used in PCR. Sequencing was performed with immunoSEQ multiplex PCR; in TCRdb, only in-frame clones are kept and a portion is missing. The data show 140,000 to 150,000 clones, approximately 80% seen once. The sequenced sample consisted of PBMCs. All receptors derive from a male donor in good health and CMV-seronegative.

This clone was picked up one time. The V gene is TRBV4-1, the J gene TRBJ2-6; tentative D call: TRBD1 (6 bases). The CDR3 covers 17 residues. Looked up from germline, CDR1 is MGHRA and CDR2 is YSYEKL. V lost 1 base and J lost 0, with 10 bases in between. CDR3 DNA sequence: TGCGCCAGCAGCCAAGCCAAAGGGGGCTCTGGGGCCAACGTCCTGACTTTC. It encodes CASSQAKGGSGANVLTF.

The rearrangement uses TRBV5-5 and TRBJ1-2; TRBD1 agrees at 7 bases. CDR1 is SGHKS, CDR2 YYEKEE, per germline (reference sequence). The CDR3 is 15 amino acids. Trimming removed 4 bases from V and 8 bases from J; junction bases left unmatched: 14. The CDR3 DNA reads TGTGCCAGCAGCCTGAGTGGCGGCAGGGGGTACGGCTACACCTTC. Its translation is CASSLSGGRGYGYTF.

The chain carries TRBV6-5 and TRBJ2-7; 11 nucleotides agree with TRBD1. Per germline, CDR1 MNHEY and CDR2 SVGAGI. The junction had 2 bases not matched to a gene; V was cut back by 2 bases and J by 2 bases. CDR3 length equals 15 residues. The CDR3 sequence: CASSYRDRGAYEQYF. Here the CDR3 DNA reads TGTGCCAGCAGTTACCGGGACAGGGGGGCCTACGAGCAGTACTTC.

V gene TRBV28 combines with J gene TRBJ1-1; perhaps TRBD1 as D (5 bases). Germline-derived CDR1 and CDR2 are MDHEN and SYDVKM. Trimming left V 7 bases short and J 7 bases short, with 16 bases between. This CDR3 comprises 13 residues. The CDR3 reads CASTPGGIDEAFF. For the CDR3, the DNA is TGTGCCAGCACCCCTGGGGGGATTGATGAAGCTTTCTTT.

This clone was observed a handful of times. The chain has TRBV19 and TRBJ2-7; 8 bases fit TRBD1. Germline CDR1 reads LNHDA; CDR2 reads SQIVND (reference sequence). V lost 0 bases, J lost 1 base, and 2 bases stayed unmatched. There are 15 residues in the CDR3. In DNA form, the CDR3 reads TGTGCCAGTAGTATAGACAGGGGGCGGTCCTACGAGCAGTACTTC. This gives the protein CASSIDRGRSYEQYF. Together with reference TRBV19 and TRBJ2-7, the CDR3 gives the full variable domain: DGGITQSPKYLFRKEGQNVTLSCEQNLNHDAMYWYRQDPGQGLRLIYYSQIVNDFQKGDIAEGYSVSREKKESFPLTVTSAQKNPTAFYLCASSIDRGRSYEQYFGPGTRLTVT.

In DNA form, the CDR3 reads TGCGCCAGCAGCTTAGGGGAATACACTGAAGCTTTCTTT. Translation: CASSLGEYTEAFF. The chain is built from TRBV5-1 and TRBJ1-1, with a tentative D call TRBD1 (5 bases). There are 13 residues in the CDR3. CDR1 is SGHRS and CDR2 is YFSETQ in the germline V gene. The ends were cut back, 2 bases at V and 3 bases at J, with 8 bases in the middle.

This chain links TRBV5-4 with TRBJ2-3, with D perhaps matching TRBD2 (6 bases). CDR1 is SGHNT, CDR2 YYREEE, per germline (reference sequence). CDR3 length: 14 residues. V was pared by 1 base and J by 2 bases, with 8 bases between. CDR3 in amino acids: CASSLRGYTDTQYF. CDR3 bases: TGTGCCAGCAGCTTGCGGGGGTACACAGATACGCAGTATTTT.

In its sample, this clone was seen a few times. The chain has TRBV11-2 and TRBJ1-2, with D possibly TRBD1 on 5 matching bases. CDR3 length: 13 residues. V was clipped by 10 bases and J by 5 bases, with 17 bases between them. CDR1 and CDR2 (germline): SGHAT, FQNNGV. The CDR3 sequence is CAKIRGAGYGYTF. Here the CDR3 DNA reads TGTGCCAAAATTAGGGGCGCTGGTTATGGCTACACCTTC.

V is TRBV11-2 and J is TRBJ2-7; D might be TRBD2 (5 bases). Germline CDR1 SGHAT, CDR2 FQNNGV. Trimming pared 3 bases from V and 7 bases from J, leaving 16 bases between. The CDR3 is 14 amino acids. CDR3 DNA sequence: TGTGCCAGCAGCTTCCCTTCCGGAGGCTGGGAGCAGTACTTC. As protein: CASSFPSGGWEQYF.

The CDR3 protein is CASSDGLVRQETQYF. CDR3 coding DNA: TGCGCCAGCAGCGACGGACTAGTGAGACAAGAGACCCAGTACTTC. This rearrangement joins TRBV5-1 to TRBJ2-5; 7 bases line up with TRBD2. CDR3 length: 15 residues. Germline-derived CDR1 and CDR2 are SGHRS and YFSETQ. V trimming: 4 bases; J trimming: 2 bases; junction bases outside the gene matches: 8.

This clone turned up a few times. The genes are TRBV5-1 and TRBJ1-2, with 8 positions matching TRBD1. After removal of 0 bases from V and 8 bases from J, the junction contained 6 bases not matched to a gene. The CDR3 is made up of 14 amino acids. The germline gives CDR1 SGHRS, CDR2 YFSETQ. The CDR3 DNA follows: TGCGCCAGCAGCTTGGGCCCGGACAGGGAGGGCTACACCTTC. Amino acid sequence: CASSLGPDREGYTF.

The V call is TRBV6-5, the J call TRBJ1-1; D is ambiguous. Germline CDR1 reads MNHEY; CDR2 reads SVGAGI. Deletions cut 5 bases from V and 0 bases from J, with 7 bases between. This CDR3 is built from 13 residues. DNA for the CDR3: TGTGCCAGCAGTCACGGTGTGAACACTGAAGCTTTCTTT. It translates to CASSHGVNTEAFF.

The chain has TRBV13 and TRBJ1-2, with a weak D call TRBD1 (6 bases). Germline CDR1 reads PRHDT; CDR2 reads FYEKMQ (reference sequence). The V end lost 4 bases, the J end lost 1 base, and 10 bases lay between the germline ends. This CDR3 has 14 residues. The CDR3 spells CASSSGQINYGYTF. The CDR3, as DNA: TGTGCCAGCAGCTCAGGACAGATTAACTATGGCTACACCTTC.